The 12 T cell receptor beta chains presented below share a single source sample, sequenced in a study of T cells in Graves' hyperthyroidism and ophthalmopathy. There were TCR beta CDR3 regions amplified from RNA transcripts. TCR CDR3 regions were first amplified by RT-PCR with HTBI primers. TCRdb analysed the multiplex PCR reads with MiXCR anew, one entry per CDR3 protein. The table shows almost 350,000 distinct CDR3 sequences, with 15% to 20% occurring only once. Sequencing input: blood. The receptors originated from a woman in her thirties or forties with Graves' ophthalmopathy.

This clonotype was found many times. CDR3 bases: TGTGCCAGCAGCTACGACTCCCGGGGGCGGAAAGAGACCCAGTACTTC. Translating it yields CASSYDSRGRKETQYF. V usage is TRBV6-2 or TRBV6-3 and J usage is TRBJ2-5; D may be TRBD1 or TRBD2 (6 bases each). CDR3 length equals 16 residues. Germline CDR1 MNHEY, CDR2 SVGEGT. V was pared by 6 bases and J by 3 bases, with 20 bases between.

This clonotype has only a few counts. This chain joins TRBV6-1 and TRBJ2-7; TRBD2 aligns across 10 bases. Trimming removed 2 bases from V and 5 bases from J; junction bases left unmatched: 3. The CDR3 is 14 residues long. Germline loops: CDR1 MNHNS, CDR2 SASEGT. The CDR3 DNA follows: TGTGCCAGCAGTGAACTAGCGGGAGTTCACGAGCAGTACTTC. This sequence encodes CASSELAGVHEQYF.

This clonotype was recorded at least ten times. The gene calls are TRBV12-3 or TRBV12-4 and TRBJ2-3; a weak D match, TRBD2 (6 bases). V gave up 2 bases and J gave up 3 bases, with 9 bases separating them. The CDR3 extends over 14 amino acids. The CDR3 protein is CASSLLEGTDTQYF. The CDR3 nucleotides are TGTGCCAGCAGTTTATTGGAGGGAACAGATACGCAGTATTTT.

This clonotype was observed a handful of times. The rearrangement joins TRBV30 to TRBJ2-6; D not resolved. CDR1 GTSNPN and CDR2 SVGIG come from the germline V gene (reference sequence). The CDR3 is made up of 14 amino acids. V was shortened by 3 bases and J by 0 bases, with 6 bases between the two germline ends. The DNA for the CDR3 is TGTGCCTGGAGAGACTCCTCTGGGGCCAACGTCCTGACTTTC. It translates to CAWRDSSGANVLTF. Filled out from reference TRBV30 and TRBJ2-6, the complete variable domain reads SQTIHQWPATLVQPVGSPLSLECTVEGTSNPNLYWYRQAAGRGLQLLFYSVGIGQISSEVPQNLSASRPQDRQFILSSKKLLLSDSGFYLCAWRDSSGANVLTFGAGSRLTVL.

This clonotype occurred many times. The chain is built from TRBV27 and TRBJ2-7; D gene uncertain. This CDR3 is built from 13 residues. Germline CDR1 is MNHEY and CDR2 is SMNVEV (reference sequence). Trimming removed 3 bases at V and 7 bases at J, with 13 bases between. The CDR3 loop reads CASSLYDAVEQYF. The CDR3 region has the DNA TGTGCCAGCAGTTTGTATGATGCGGTAGAGCAGTACTTC.

This clonotype was picked up many times. The chain is built from TRBV7-3 and TRBJ2-3; possible D gene TRBD2, 6 bases. Germline V gene data show CDR1 as SGHTA and CDR2 as FQGTGA. V was pared by 6 bases and J by 0 bases, with 10 bases between. The CDR3 covers 14 residues. This CDR3 is CASSPLASTDTQYF. CDR3 coding DNA: TGTGCCAGCAGTCCACTAGCTAGCACAGATACGCAGTATTTT.

This clonotype was seen repeatedly, ten times or more. The chain has TRBV15 and TRBJ2-1; maybe TRBD1 (6 bases). Trimming removed 4 bases at V and 8 bases at J, with 18 bases between. The germline V gene encodes CDR1 LNHNV and CDR2 YYDKDF (reference sequence). CDR3 length equals 15 residues. CDR3 in amino acids: CATSIDRTVSDEQFF. In nucleotides, the CDR3 is TGTGCCACCAGCATCGACCGGACAGTGTCGGATGAGCAGTTCTTC.

This clonotype came up many times. The chain is built from TRBV9 and TRBJ2-6; D remains unclear. The CDR3 totals 13 residues. CDR1 is SGDLS, CDR2 YYNGEE, per germline. V gave up 6 bases and J gave up 1 base, with 5 bases separating them. CDR3 amino acids: CASTSSGANVLTF. CDR3 in DNA: TGTGCCAGCACAAGTTCTGGGGCCAACGTCCTGACTTTC.

This clonotype was picked up many times. The J gene is TRBJ2-7, the V gene TRBV10-3; 8 bases line up with TRBD2. The trim removed 4 bases at V and 3 bases at J, leaving 11 bases unmatched. Germline V gene lookup returns CDR1 ENHRY and CDR2 SYGVKD. The CDR3 has 16 amino acids. The CDR3 sequence: CAISGTSGPDHYEQYF. For the CDR3, the DNA is TGTGCCATCAGTGGTACTAGCGGACCAGACCACTACGAGCAGTACTTC.

This clonotype was found many times. Here the CDR3 reads CSASLDPSGGTSREQYF. The CDR3 DNA reads TGCAGTGCTAGTCTTGACCCTTCTGGCGGCACCTCTCGCGAGCAGTACTTC. V is TRBV20-1 and J is TRBJ2-7; the D is unclear. V was trimmed by 3 bases and J by 6 bases, leaving 27 bases between them. Germline V CDR1 and CDR2: DFQATT, SNEGSKA (reference sequence). This CDR3 is built from 17 residues.

This clonotype was recorded at least ten times. This chain joins TRBV6-2 or TRBV6-3 and TRBJ2-5, with a possible D match to TRBD1 (6 bases). CDR3 length: 14 residues. In germline, CDR1 is MNHEY, CDR2 SVGEGT. Deletions cut 5 bases from V and 7 bases from J, with 17 bases between. The CDR3 region is CASSRTEALGTQYF. DNA for the CDR3: TGTGCCAGCAGTCGGACAGAGGCACTAGGGACCCAGTACTTC.

This chain connects TRBV6-1 to TRBJ2-7, with D unresolved. The V end lost 6 bases, the J end lost 0 bases, and 6 bases lay between the germline ends. CDR1 MNHNS and CDR2 SASEGT come from the germline V gene. The CDR3 is made up of 12 amino acids. Here the CDR3 reads CASRSVSYEQYF. The CDR3 nucleotides are TGTGCCAGCAGATCAGTCTCCTACGAGCAGTACTTC.